These 18 T cell receptor beta chains came from one sample sequenced in a study of T cell responses to AZD1222 COVID-19 vaccine listed by TCRdb under 2021. The method was the immunoSEQ multiplex PCR assay. Drawn from immuneACCESS, this table holds only the in-frame rearrangements with V and J called that TCRdb kept. Clones are partly lost; checked studies trace under half to an unresolved V gene and leave the rest unexplained. The sample profile shows some 190,000 clones; around 90% of them were found once. Around 1.9% of the sample comes from the top ten. Explained via the paper, the time point label denotes: about 28 days (+/-7) after the second vaccine dose. This specimen consisted of peripheral blood, obtained 28 days after the second AZD1222 dose. The receptors stem from an adult who received the AZD1222 COVID-19 vaccine.

The chain links TRBV28 to TRBJ1-3; D is unclear. Looked up from germline, CDR1 is MDHEN and CDR2 is SYDVKM. Trimming shortened V by 1 base and J by 0 bases, and 10 bases separated the two germline ends. This CDR3 spans 16 amino acids. The CDR3 here is CASSLLSGSSGNTIYF. In DNA, the CDR3 is TGTGCCAGCAGTTTATTGTCTGGGAGCTCTGGAAACACCATATATTTT. The full variable domain, with the rest looked up from reference TRBV28 and TRBJ1-3, is DVKVTQSSRYLVKRTGEKVFLECVQDMDHENMFWYRQDPGLGLRLIYFSYDVKMKEKGDIPEGYSVSREKKERFSLILESASTNQTSMYLCASSLLSGSSGNTIYFGEGSWLTVV.

The genes are TRBV28 and TRBJ2-7, with 8 bases lining up with TRBD1. Germline V gene sequence: CDR1 MDHEN, CDR2 SYDVKM. The CDR3 extends over 15 amino acids. The trim removed 4 bases at V and 4 bases at J, leaving 9 bases unmatched. This chain's CDR3 is CASSSPQGAGYEQYF. Here the CDR3 DNA reads TGTGCCAGCAGTTCCCCTCAGGGGGCTGGATACGAGCAGTACTTC.

The chain combines TRBV7-9 with TRBJ2-5; D unclear. Deletions cut 5 bases from V and 1 base from J, with 14 bases between. The CDR3 is 15 residues long. The germline gives CDR1 SEHNR, CDR2 FQNEAQ (reference sequence). The CDR3 nucleotides are TGTGCCAGCAGCCAACAGACCGGCTCCCAAGAGACCCAGTACTTC. Amino acids: CASSQQTGSQETQYF.

The CDR3 DNA reads as TGTGCCAGCAACCCACGGGGTTCCTACAATGAGCAGTTCTTC. Translation gives CASNPRGSYNEQFF. The chain recombines TRBV6-6 with TRBJ2-1; a possible D gene is TRBD2 (5 bases). The V and J ends lost 7 bases and 1 base respectively, with 11 bases between them. In germline, CDR1 is MNHNY, CDR2 SVGAGI (reference sequence). This CDR3 region has 14 residues.

The chain is built from TRBV6-4 and TRBJ1-5, with D unresolved. The V gene's germline CDR1 is MRHNA and CDR2 SNTAGT. The CDR3 totals 13 residues. V gave up 6 bases and J gave up 0 bases, with 6 bases separating them. CDR3 coding DNA: TGTGCCAGCAGCCGGGATAGCAATCAGCCCCAGCATTTT. Translating gives CASSRDSNQPQHF.

The chain links TRBV18 to TRBJ1-2; TRBD1 matches at 7 bases. The CDR3 is made up of 13 amino acids. Germline V gene data show CDR1 as KGHSH and CDR2 as LQKENI. With V trimmed by 4 bases and J by 8 bases, 7 bases remained unmatched. The CDR3 DNA reads TGTGCCAGCTCACAGGACAGGCTCGGAGGCTACACCTTC. Amino acid sequence: CASSQDRLGGYTF.

The chain links TRBV28 to TRBJ1-2; weak D call: TRBD1 (5 bases). The CDR3 has 13 residues. The germline V and J ends were trimmed by 4 bases and 1 base, with 7 bases remaining between them. CDR1 is MDHEN, CDR2 SYDVKM, per germline. For the CDR3, the DNA is TGTGCCAGCAGTTGGGACGGTAACTATGGCTACACCTTC. Translation gives CASSWDGNYGYTF.

This chain uses TRBV29-1 with TRBJ2-7; D unclear. V was cut by 4 bases and J by 7 bases, with 8 bases left in between. The germline gives CDR1 SQVTM, CDR2 ANQGSEA. CDR3 length: 10 amino acids. The CDR3: CSVVGREQYF. The DNA of the CDR3 is TGCAGCGTTGTTGGGCGGGAGCAGTACTTC.

This rearrangement joins TRBV6-5 to TRBJ1-6, with D possibly TRBD1 on 5 matching bases. V lost 0 bases to trimming and J lost 5 bases, with 8 bases between them. Germline V gene sequence: CDR1 MNHEY, CDR2 SVGAGI. This CDR3 contains 15 residues. CDR3 residues: CASSYSPGNNSPLHF. The CDR3 DNA is TGTGCCAGCAGTTACTCGCCAGGGAATAATTCACCCCTCCACTTT.

V and J are TRBV2 and TRBJ2-7, with TRBD1 matching 10 bases. The CDR3 contains 13 residues. V shed 7 bases and J 5 bases; nucleotides not matched to a gene: 5. Germline V gene sequence: CDR1 SNHLY, CDR2 FYNNEI. In DNA form, the CDR3 reads TGTGCCAGCACGGACAGGGGGATACACGAGCAGTACTTC. Translating it yields CASTDRGIHEQYF.

The rearrangement links TRBV27 to TRBJ1-1; unclear D gene. Trimming shortened V by 5 bases and J by 1 base, and 14 bases separated the two germline ends. Per germline, CDR1 MNHEY and CDR2 SMNVEV (reference sequence). The CDR3 length is 15 residues. CDR3 in amino acids: CASSTQALTNTEAFF. CDR3 nucleotides: TGTGCCAGCAGTACCCAGGCCTTAACGAACACTGAAGCTTTCTTT.

The chain couples TRBV19 to TRBJ1-4; possibly TRBD1 for D (5 bases). Germline CDR1 is LNHDA and CDR2 is SQIVND (reference sequence). The CDR3 sequence is 18 residues long. Trimming left V 1 base short and J 0 bases short, with 15 bases between. The CDR3 sequence: CASSIGWGSHPTNEKLFF. CDR3 coding DNA: TGTGCCAGTAGTATAGGGTGGGGCAGCCACCCAACTAATGAAAAACTGTTTTTT.

This clone was recorded once. V gene TRBV4-3 combines with J gene TRBJ1-3; D may be TRBD1 (5 bases). V was cut by 0 bases and J by 4 bases, with 13 bases left in between. The CDR3 covers 16 residues. Per the germline V gene, CDR1 is LGHNA and CDR2 is YSLEER. The CDR3, as DNA: TGCGCCAGCAGCCAAGATCACCCGACAGCCGGAAACACCATATATTTT. It specifies CASSQDHPTAGNTIYF.

The chain joins TRBV6-2 or TRBV6-3 to TRBJ2-7, with D possibly TRBD2 on 6 matching bases. Germline V gives CDR1 MNHEY, CDR2 SVGEGT. Trimming shortened V by 5 bases and J by 2 bases, and 16 bases separated the two germline ends. This CDR3 contains 15 residues. CDR3 DNA sequence: TGTGCCAGCAGTGCTATATGGCGGGGACCCTACGAGCAGTACTTC. Translating it yields CASSAIWRGPYEQYF.

The chain has TRBV7-8 and TRBJ1-5, with TRBD1 matching over 12 bases. The CDR3 contains 15 residues. The trim removed 3 bases at V and 8 bases at J, leaving 5 bases unmatched. Germline lookup yields CDR1 SGHVS and CDR2 FQNEAQ. The CDR3 here is CASSLGTGGREPQHF. For the CDR3, the DNA is TGTGCCAGCAGCTTGGGGACAGGGGGCAGAGAGCCCCAGCATTTT.

This sequence joins TRBV7-2 and TRBJ2-3; 9 bases align to TRBD1. The CDR3 is 17 amino acids. With V trimmed by 1 base and J by 2 bases, 7 bases remained unmatched. Germline V lookup: CDR1 SGHTA, CDR2 FQGNSA. In DNA form, the CDR3 reads TGTGCCAGCAGCTTAGTAGGGACAGGGAGGTTCACAGATACGCAGTATTTT. Translated, it gives CASSLVGTGRFTDTQYF.

This clone occurred once. The rearrangement joins TRBV4-2 to TRBJ2-7; D may be TRBD1 (6 bases). Germline V gene lookup returns CDR1 LGHNA and CDR2 YNFKEQ. The CDR3 loop spans 15 amino acids. V lost 1 base and J 8 bases, leaving 18 bases between the germline ends. CDR3 protein: CASSQVTGSNAQQYF. Here the CDR3 DNA reads TGTGCCAGCAGCCAAGTGACAGGATCAAACGCCCAGCAGTACTTC.

The rearrangement links TRBV10-3 to TRBJ2-7; maybe TRBD1 (6 bases). V was pared by 6 bases and J by 0 bases, with 15 bases between. The germline V gene encodes CDR1 ENHRY and CDR2 SYGVKD. This CDR3 contains 15 residues. The CDR3 region is CAISKGEISSYEQYF. The CDR3 nucleotides are TGTGCCATCAGCAAGGGGGAAATTAGCTCCTACGAGCAGTACTTC.